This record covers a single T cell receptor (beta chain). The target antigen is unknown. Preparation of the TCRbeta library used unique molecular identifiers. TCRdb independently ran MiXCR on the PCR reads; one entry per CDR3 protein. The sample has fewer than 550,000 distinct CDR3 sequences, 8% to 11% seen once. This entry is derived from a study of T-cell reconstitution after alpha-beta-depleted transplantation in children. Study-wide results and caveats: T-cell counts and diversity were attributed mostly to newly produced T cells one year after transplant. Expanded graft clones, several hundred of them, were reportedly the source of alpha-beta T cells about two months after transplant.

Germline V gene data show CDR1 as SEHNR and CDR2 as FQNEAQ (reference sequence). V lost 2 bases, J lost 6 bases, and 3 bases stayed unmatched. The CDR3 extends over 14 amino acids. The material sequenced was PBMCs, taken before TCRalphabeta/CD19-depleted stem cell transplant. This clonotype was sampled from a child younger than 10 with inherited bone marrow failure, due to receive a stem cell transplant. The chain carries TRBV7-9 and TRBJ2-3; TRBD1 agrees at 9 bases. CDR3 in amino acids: CASSLRTGADTQYF. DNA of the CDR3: TGTGCCAGCAGCTTAAGGACAGGGGCGGATACGCAGTATTTT.